A selection of T cell receptor beta chains follows, all from one sample in a study of radiation and T cells in renal cell carcinoma. Sequenced by immunoSEQ multiplex PCR; TCRdb stores in-frame clones only, minus some. The sample records 160,000 or so clones, 87% being singletons. The source material was blood, sampled from a patient whose treatment included radiotherapy and nephrectomy. The receptor source for this set is a woman aged 50 to 60 with renal cell carcinoma. The CDR3 runs from the conserved cysteine through the conserved F or W. Expanded clones get a size class; other rows say once, few or many, or leave the size out.

cdr3_aa v_call clone_size
CASSFGDVSVAAPGNTIYF TRBV7-9 -
CASSLWGDRENTEAFF TRBV5-1 -
CASSSGVNTEAFF TRBV19 once
CASSPGTYDSEQYF TRBV6-6 few
CASSPGGGRTEAFF TRBV18 -
CASSLATGGSNQPQHF TRBV7-8 -
CASRRESYGYTF TRBV9 -
CASSTWTGDEQYF TRBV6-5 -
CASREDSLDTEAFF TRBV19 -
CAWTTTMEAEAFF TRBV30 -
CASSIDTRYGYTF TRBV19 -
CASSPGTGTHGYTF TRBV18 -
CAISASRDRETYEQYF TRBV10-3 -
CASSPNRGRLAYTF TRBV4-3 -
CASSLLQLTDTQYF TRBV5-1 -
CASSVRNTGELFF TRBV10-2 -
CASSIPQGAGDSPLHF TRBV19 few
CASSFNRDKNTEAFF TRBV5-1 -
CAISRDSLGNTIYF TRBV10-3 -
CASSEVQGPGELFF TRBV25-1 -
CAWGRGTSINEQFF TRBV30 -
CASSLGRFTTNSPLHF TRBV11-2 -
CASSQDVYGEGDTQYF TRBV4-1 -
CASSGAPGQVTDTQYF TRBV6-1 few
CASSVPGTPYEQYF TRBV6-1 -
CASSLVPAPTDTQYF TRBV7-2 -
CASTFHGQGENTGELFF TRBV19 -
CASSESKVVAGGSDTQYF TRBV25-1 -
CASSFTSGPFDYGYTF TRBV7-2 -
CASSFSAGGQETQYF TRBV7-7 -
CASSLARGQGHEQYF TRBV7-2 -
CASSQEEWKGYTF TRBV14 -
CASSLAGGRGYTF TRBV5-4 -
CASSFSGGANNEQFF TRBV7-2 -
CASSGGTGKGNTIYF TRBV6-1 once
CSVAGGLTSGANVLTF TRBV29-1 -
CASSLVDSPANYGYTF TRBV11-2 -
CASSRSGTGDTGELFF TRBV5-1 -
CASSPDFQGYGYTF TRBV18 once
CASSQGQGREKLFF TRBV7-9 -
CASSQRGPLAGTIQETQYF TRBV16 once
CASSPTGRNYNEQFF TRBV7-4 -
CASSFAETQYF TRBV7-9 -
CASSIQGAEGDGYTF TRBV19 -